This T cell receptor (beta chain) was recovered during a study of T cell responses to AZD1222 COVID-19 vaccine. Findings and limits, study-wide: Clonal diversity was possibly underestimated; the donors were predominantly white British and more often female. In all cases, repertoires were sampled only after the peak T cell response. As reported, nearly half of all spike-specific TCRs target variant regions that are unmutated.

Analysis merged second doses at about 4 or about 12 weeks. The assay was immunoSEQ multiplex PCR, and TCRdb's table has in-frame clones only and misses some. The data show some 250,000 clones, approximately 94% seen once. Comment on this clone: Its specificity is not known.

The J segment lost 5 bases and the V segment lost 7 bases, leaving 6 bases of the junction unmatched. There are 14 residues in the CDR3. Germline lookup yields CDR1 LNHDA and CDR2 SQIVND (reference sequence). The chain employs TRBV19 and TRBJ2-2, with 8 bases aligning to TRBD1. The sample here was peripheral blood, taken 28 days after the second AZD1222 dose. The receptor comes from an adult who received the AZD1222 COVID-19 vaccine. This CDR3 reads CASTQGAWTGELFF. CDR3 nucleotides: TGTGCCAGTACCCAGGGGGCATGGACCGGGGAGCTGTTTTTT.